A selection of T cell receptor beta chains follows, all from one sample in a study of identical twins. TCRdb reanalysed the 5' RACE reads using MiXCR and keeps one entry per CDR3 protein. Of 210,000 or so distinct CDR3 sequences in the sample, roughly 15% are singletons; the top ten hold 40%. The sample also formed part of further work on T cells expressing NK-cell markers.

Input material: CD8+ T cells sorted from blood. Source of these receptors: a young woman in good health. Each CDR3 is given with its conserved first and last residue. The D gene is left open where the match is weak. Expanded clones get a size class; other rows say once, few or many, or leave the size out.

>TRBJ2-2|TRBV12-3/TRBV12-4|-|many
CASSPRAGAVFTGELFF
TGTGCCAGCAGTCCCCGCGCGGGGGCGGTTTTCACCGGGGAGCTGTTTTTT
>TRBJ2-7|TRBV12-3/TRBV12-4|TRBD2|few
CASSAGTSASLREQYF
TGTGCCAGCAGCGCCGGGACTAGCGCTTCCTTGCGCGAGCAGTACTTC
>TRBJ2-2|TRBV12-3/TRBV12-4|TRBD2|-
CASRLRLAGSAGELFF
TGTGCCAGCAGACTCCGACTAGCGGGGAGTGCCGGGGAGCTGTTTTTT
>TRBJ2-1|TRBV11-2|TRBD2|-
CASSSRKGTSGGFDEQFF
TGTGCCAGCAGCTCGCGAAAGGGGACTAGCGGGGGGTTCGATGAGCAGTTCTTC
>TRBJ2-1|TRBV11-2|-|-
CASSLGAVEQFF
TGTGCCAGCAGCTTAGGGGCTGTTGAGCAGTTCTTC
>TRBJ2-7|TRBV4-3|-|-
CASSHILVAGNSYEQYF
TGCGCCAGCAGCCATATACTAGTCGCGGGTAACTCCTACGAGCAGTACTTC
>TRBJ2-7|TRBV29-1|-|few
CSVEGRPYEQYF
TGCAGCGTTGAGGGCAGACCCTACGAGCAGTACTTC
>TRBJ2-2|TRBV24-1|TRBD1|-
CATSDQDRGLSGELFF
TGTGCCACCAGTGATCAGGACAGGGGATTATCCGGGGAGCTGTTTTTT
>TRBJ2-7|TRBV7-9|TRBD2|few
CASSPEAGTRGSYEQYF
TGTGCCAGCAGCCCAGAGGCCGGGACTAGAGGGTCCTACGAGCAGTACTTC
>TRBJ2-2|TRBV9|-|-
CASEGRGRLNTGELFF
TGTGCCAGTGAGGGCAGGGGCCGACTGAACACCGGGGAGCTGTTTTTT
>TRBJ2-1|TRBV25-1|TRBD1|-
CASSEIITGDADEQFF
TGTGCCAGCAGTGAAATAATAACAGGGGACGCGGATGAGCAGTTCTTC
>TRBJ1-1|TRBV29-1|-|-
CSVGIFGAPEAFF
TGCAGCGTTGGAATTTTCGGGGCGCCTGAAGCTTTCTTT
>TRBJ2-1|TRBV7-9|-|few
CASRPLALSEQFF
TGTGCCAGCAGACCCCTAGCACTCAGTGAGCAGTTCTTC
>TRBJ2-7|TRBV29-1|-|few
CSVGIAENYEQYF
TGCAGCGTAGGAATAGCGGAGAACTACGAGCAGTACTTC
>TRBJ2-7|TRBV4-3|-|-
CASSQDWAVTPYEQYF
TGCGCCAGCAGCCAAGATTGGGCCGTGACCCCCTACGAGCAGTACTTC
>TRBJ2-2|TRBV3-1|-|many
CASSQGAPGLNTGELFF
TGTGCCAGCAGCCAAGGGGCCCCGGGCCTGAACACCGGGGAGCTGTTTTTT